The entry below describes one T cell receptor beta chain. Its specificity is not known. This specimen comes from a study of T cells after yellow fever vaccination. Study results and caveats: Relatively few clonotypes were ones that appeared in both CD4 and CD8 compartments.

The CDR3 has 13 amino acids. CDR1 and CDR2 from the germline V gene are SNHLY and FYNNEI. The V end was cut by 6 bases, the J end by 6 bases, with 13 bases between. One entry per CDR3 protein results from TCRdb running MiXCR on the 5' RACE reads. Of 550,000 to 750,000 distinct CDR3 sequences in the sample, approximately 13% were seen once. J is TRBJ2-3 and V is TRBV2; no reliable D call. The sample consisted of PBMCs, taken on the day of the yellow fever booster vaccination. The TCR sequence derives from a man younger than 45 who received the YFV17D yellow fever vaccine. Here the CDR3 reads CASRLSSSDTQYF. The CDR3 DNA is TGTGCCAGCAGGTTGAGCTCTTCGGATACGCAGTATTTT.